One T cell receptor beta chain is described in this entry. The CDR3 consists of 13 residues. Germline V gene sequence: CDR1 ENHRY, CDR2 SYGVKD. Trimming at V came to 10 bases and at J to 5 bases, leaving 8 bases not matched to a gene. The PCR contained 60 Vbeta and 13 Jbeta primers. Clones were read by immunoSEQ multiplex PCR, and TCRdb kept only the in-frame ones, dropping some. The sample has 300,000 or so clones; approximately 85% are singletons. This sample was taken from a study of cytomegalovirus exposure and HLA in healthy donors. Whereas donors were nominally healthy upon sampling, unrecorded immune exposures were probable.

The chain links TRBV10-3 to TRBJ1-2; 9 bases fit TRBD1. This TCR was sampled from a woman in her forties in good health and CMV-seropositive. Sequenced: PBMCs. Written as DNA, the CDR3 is TGTGCCAGCCGGGACAGGGTGGATTATGGCTACACCTTC. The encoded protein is CASRDRVDYGYTF.